Shown below are 30 T cell receptor beta chains from a single sample sequenced in a study of blood T cell repertoires in COVID-19. Produced via immunoSEQ multiplex PCR; TCRdb's table is partial and in-frame only. The data show 200,000 to 250,000 clones, more than 80% seen once. The sequencing sample was made of peripheral blood. Receptors were obtained from a woman aged 30 to 39 with COVID-19, enrolled during active disease.

The gene calls are TRBV18 and TRBJ2-5, with D perhaps TRBD2 (6 bases). The CDR3 is made up of 14 amino acids. V shed 6 bases and J shed 2 bases, with 13 bases lying between them. In germline, CDR1 is KGHSH, CDR2 LQKENI. The CDR3 is CASSATGTQETQYF. Written as DNA, the CDR3 is TGTGCCAGCTCTGCAACCGGGACTCAAGAGACCCAGTACTTC.

The chain recombines TRBV7-9 with TRBJ2-5; TRBD1 matches 9 bases. The CDR3 totals 14 residues. With 5 bases clipped from V and 5 bases from J, the junction kept 6 bases outside the gene matches. Germline values: CDR1 SEHNR, CDR2 FQNEAQ (reference sequence). The DNA of the CDR3 is TGTGCCAGCAGCGCGGGACAGGGTTTGGAGACCCAGTACTTC. It codes for CASSAGQGLETQYF.

At least ten counts were recorded for this clone. The chain links TRBV30 to TRBJ1-5; D not certain. The CDR3 consists of 16 residues. Trimming removed 1 base from V and 0 bases from J, with 13 bases in between. The germline CDR1 and CDR2 sequences are GTSNPN and SVGIG (reference sequence). CDR3 nucleotides: TGTGCCTGGAGTGCTGGTCTCCGGGGTAGCAATCAGCCCCAGCATTTT. Translation gives CAWSAGLRGSNQPQHF. Full variable domain (outside the CDR3, taken from reference TRBV30 and TRBJ1-5): SQTIHQWPATLVQPVGSPLSLECTVEGTSNPNLYWYRQAAGRGLQLLFYSVGIGQISSEVPQNLSASRPQDRQFILSSKKLLLSDSGFYLCAWSAGLRGSNQPQHFGDGTRLSIL.

This clone was observed once. The V call is TRBV18, the J call TRBJ2-1, with a possible D match to TRBD1 (5 bases). Germline V CDR1 and CDR2: KGHSH, LQKENI. V was trimmed by 3 bases and J by 10 bases, leaving 10 bases between them. This CDR3 region has 12 residues. The DNA of the CDR3 is TGTGCCAGCTCACCGGGGCTAGTGGAGCAGTTCTTC. Protein product: CASSPGLVEQFF.

The CDR3 loop reads CASSLVAGGLYEQYF. In DNA, the CDR3 is TGTGCCAGCAGTTTAGTAGCGGGAGGACTCTACGAGCAGTACTTC. V gene TRBV6-5 combines with J gene TRBJ2-7, with 10 positions matching TRBD2. V gave up 4 bases and J gave up 3 bases; unmatched junction bases: 6. CDR1 is MNHEY, CDR2 SVGAGI, per germline. The CDR3 is 15 amino acids.

The CDR3 reads CASSLSSGVSKNIQYF. The CDR3 nucleotides read TGTGCCAGCAGTTTATCCTCGGGGGTGTCCAAAAACATTCAGTACTTC. This chain uses TRBV27 with TRBJ2-4, with D perhaps matching TRBD2 (6 bases). CDR3 length: 16 amino acids. Per the germline V gene, CDR1 is MNHEY and CDR2 is SMNVEV (reference sequence). V gave up 0 bases and J gave up 2 bases, with 11 bases separating them.

This clone was found once. This rearrangement joins TRBV30 to TRBJ2-3, with D tentatively TRBD1 (5 bases). The V and J ends lost 4 bases and 2 bases respectively, with 10 bases between them. Germline V lookup: CDR1 GTSNPN, CDR2 SVGIG (reference sequence). The CDR3 totals 13 residues. CDR3 sequence reads: CAWTAGSTDTQYF. CDR3 coding DNA: TGTGCCTGGACGGCAGGGTCCACAGATACGCAGTATTTT.

The chain uses TRBV5-1 and TRBJ1-2; the D gene is possibly TRBD1 (5 bases). The germline V gene encodes CDR1 SGHRS and CDR2 YFSETQ. Deletions cut 4 bases from V and 4 bases from J, with 17 bases between. There are 15 residues in the CDR3. Written as DNA, the CDR3 is TGCGCCAGCAGCCCCCAAATCCAGGGAGGCTATGGCTACACCTTC. Amino acids: CASSPQIQGGYGYTF.

This chain uses TRBV7-6 with TRBJ2-7, with D perhaps TRBD1 (5 bases). CDR3 length: 14 residues. The ends were cut back, 5 bases at V and 2 bases at J, with 13 bases in the middle. CDR1 and CDR2 from the germline V gene are SGHVS and FNYEAQ. CDR3 in amino acids: CASSQDSYTYEQYF. DNA for the CDR3: TGTGCCAGCAGCCAAGACAGTTACACCTACGAGCAGTACTTC.

This chain links TRBV28 with TRBJ2-1; 9 bases align to TRBD1. The germline gives CDR1 MDHEN, CDR2 SYDVKM. Trimming removed 5 bases from V and 5 bases from J; junction bases left unmatched: 10. The CDR3 has 16 residues. The CDR3 here is CASSTAGTGPDNEQFF. CDR3 bases: TGTGCCAGCAGTACCGCCGGGACAGGGCCTGACAATGAGCAGTTCTTC. Full variable domain (remainder filled in from reference TRBV28 and TRBJ2-1): DVKVTQSSRYLVKRTGEKVFLECVQDMDHENMFWYRQDPGLGLRLIYFSYDVKMKEKGDIPEGYSVSREKKERFSLILESASTNQTSMYLCASSTAGTGPDNEQFFGPGTRLTVL.

This clone showed up just a few times. This chain uses TRBV6-1 with TRBJ1-2, with TRBD1 matching 10 bases. V was pared by 0 bases and J by 4 bases, with 2 bases of the junction left unmatched. This CDR3 region has 15 residues. Per germline, CDR1 MNHNS and CDR2 SASEGT. The CDR3 is CASSEAGQGLYGYTF. The DNA of the CDR3 is TGTGCCAGCAGTGAAGCGGGACAGGGGCTCTATGGCTACACCTTC.

This rearrangement joins TRBV6-5 to TRBJ2-1, with TRBD2 matching over 10 bases. The CDR3 totals 14 residues. Trimming removed 5 bases from V and 5 bases from J; junction bases left unmatched: 3. The germline gives CDR1 MNHEY, CDR2 SVGAGI. In DNA form, the CDR3 reads TGTGCCAGCAGTAGGACTAGCGGTGACAATGAGCAGTTCTTC. Translating it yields CASSRTSGDNEQFF.

This chain joins TRBV7-9 and TRBJ2-3; 9 bases are shared with TRBD2. This CDR3 comprises 16 residues. The germline gives CDR1 SEHNR, CDR2 FQNEAQ (reference sequence). V lost 6 bases, J lost 3 bases, and 10 bases stayed unmatched. CDR3 sequence reads: CASSLDIAGETDTQYF. CDR3 in DNA: TGTGCCAGCAGTCTAGACATAGCGGGGGAAACAGATACGCAGTATTTT.

This sequence joins TRBV20-1 and TRBJ1-5, with D uncertain. The CDR3 runs to 14 residues. With 3 bases removed from V and 2 bases from J, the gap between germline ends came to 11 bases. The V gene's germline CDR1 is DFQATT and CDR2 SNEGSKA (reference sequence). The CDR3 DNA sequence: TGCAGTGCTAGTACGTTAGTGGGCAATCAGCCCCAGCATTTT. Its protein is CSASTLVGNQPQHF.

The CDR3 is CASSPSGTATSTDTQYF. As DNA, the CDR3 is TGTGCCAGTAGTCCCTCCGGGACAGCAACTAGCACAGATACGCAGTATTTT. V gene TRBV19 combines with J gene TRBJ2-3; 7 nucleotides agree with TRBD1. V shed 5 bases, J shed 0 bases, and the junction held 11 bases outside the gene matches. This CDR3 region has 17 residues. Per germline, CDR1 LNHDA and CDR2 SQIVND (reference sequence).

The V gene is TRBV6-5, the J gene TRBJ2-7; D possibly corresponds to TRBD1 (6 bases). The CDR3 sequence is 13 residues long. Deletions cut 6 bases from V and 7 bases from J, with 16 bases between. CDR1 is MNHEY, CDR2 SVGAGI, per germline. CDR3 sequence: CASRQGRSTEQYF. The CDR3 DNA reads as TGTGCCAGCAGACAGGGACGATCAACTGAGCAGTACTTC.

The J gene is TRBJ2-7, the V gene TRBV5-6, with 7 positions matching TRBD1. Looked up from germline, CDR1 is SGHDT and CDR2 is YYEEEE. The length of the CDR3 is 15 residues. Trimming cost V 2 bases and J 3 bases; bases outside gene matches: 8. The CDR3 DNA is TGTGCCAGCAGCTTCGGGACAGTAGGAGGCTACGAGCAGTACTTC. Its translation is CASSFGTVGGYEQYF.

The chain combines TRBV4-3 with TRBJ1-2; D unclear. V was pared by 1 base and J by 4 bases, with 13 bases between. Germline CDR1 reads LGHNA; CDR2 reads YSLEER. The CDR3 has 15 residues. CDR3 protein: CASSQVEAKIYGYTF. The CDR3 DNA sequence: TGCGCCAGCAGCCAAGTGGAGGCTAAAATCTATGGCTACACCTTC.

The CDR3 region is CASSALESGRVDEQFF. DNA for the CDR3: TGTGCCAGCAGCGCCCTTGAGAGCGGGAGGGTAGACGAGCAGTTCTTC. The chain is built from TRBV5-6 and TRBJ2-1, with TRBD2 matching 10 bases. This CDR3 has 16 amino acids. Germline V gene lookup returns CDR1 SGHDT and CDR2 YYEEEE. J was trimmed by 10 bases and V by 4 bases; bases with no gene match: 14.

The chain uses TRBV19 and TRBJ1-4; no reliable D call. The CDR3 is 16 amino acids. The V gene lost 0 bases and the J gene lost 5 bases, with 13 bases spanning the gap. Germline lookup yields CDR1 LNHDA and CDR2 SQIVND (reference sequence). The CDR3 DNA follows: TGTGCCAGTAGTATAGATCGGGAGGGATGGAATGAAAAACTGTTTTTT. This sequence encodes CASSIDREGWNEKLFF. Full variable domain (remainder filled in from reference TRBV19 and TRBJ1-4): DGGITQSPKYLFRKEGQNVTLSCEQNLNHDAMYWYRQDPGQGLRLIYYSQIVNDFQKGDIAEGYSVSREKKESFPLTVTSAQKNPTAFYLCASSIDREGWNEKLFFGSGTQLSVL.

Turning to this clone: The sample has other DNA sequences that encode this CDR3 too. The chain employs TRBV5-1 and TRBJ1-5, with unresolved D. CDR1 and CDR2 from the germline V gene are SGHRS and YFSETQ. V dropped 0 bases and J dropped 2 bases, with 6 bases sitting between them. The CDR3 runs to 14 residues. This CDR3 is CASSLEGGNQPQHF. The CDR3 DNA is TGCGCCAGCAGCTTGGAAGGAGGCAATCAGCCCCAGCATTTT. Supplemented by reference TRBV5-1 and TRBJ1-5, the full variable domain reads KAGVTQTPRYLIKTRGQQVTLSCSPISGHRSVSWYQQTPGQGLQFLFEYFSETQRNKGNFPGRFSGRQFSNSRSEMNVSTLELGDSALYLCASSLEGGNQPQHFGDGTRLSIL.

The chain couples TRBV5-5 to TRBJ1-6, with a tentative D call TRBD1 (5 bases). This CDR3 is 15 amino acids long. Germline loops: CDR1 SGHKS, CDR2 YYEKEE (reference sequence). The ends were cut back, 0 bases at V and 9 bases at J, with 13 bases in the middle. The CDR3 coding sequence is TGTGCCAGCAGCTTGGTAGGAGGGGTGGTTTCACCCCTCCACTTT. Encoded protein: CASSLVGGVVSPLHF.

CDR3 amino acids: CASSVAGTGSDTQYF. The CDR3 coding sequence is TGTGCCAGCAGCGTAGCTGGGACAGGTTCAGATACGCAGTATTTT. The V call is TRBV9, the J call TRBJ2-3, with 8 positions matching TRBD1. Trimming removed 0 bases from V and 4 bases from J; junction bases left unmatched: 4. Germline CDR1 SGDLS, CDR2 YYNGEE. The CDR3 sequence is 15 residues long. The full variable domain, with the rest looked up from reference TRBV9 and TRBJ2-3, is DSGVTQTPKHLITATGQRVTLRCSPRSGDLSVYWYQQSLDQGLQFLIQYYNGEERAKGNILERFSAQQFPDLHSELNLSSLELGDSALYFCASSVAGTGSDTQYFGPGTRLTVL.

The V gene is TRBV2, the J gene TRBJ2-5; TRBD1 aligns across 7 bases. After removal of 1 base from V and 1 base from J, the junction contained 3 bases not matched to a gene. CDR1 is SNHLY and CDR2 is FYNNEI in the germline V gene. The CDR3 covers 15 residues. The CDR3, as DNA: TGTGCCAGCAGTGAAGGTGGGACAGCCCAAGAGACCCAGTACTTC. This translates into CASSEGGTAQETQYF.

The chain recombines TRBV6-2 or TRBV6-3 with TRBJ2-3; 12 nucleotides agree with TRBD2. This CDR3 is built from 14 residues. Germline V CDR1 and CDR2: MNHEY, SVGEGT. V trimming: 5 bases; J trimming: 5 bases; junction bases outside the gene matches: 2. The CDR3 region is CASSILAGGDTQYF. For the CDR3, the DNA is TGTGCCAGCAGTATACTAGCGGGAGGAGATACGCAGTATTTT.

V gene TRBV9 combines with J gene TRBJ1-1; maybe TRBD1 (6 bases). Germline V CDR1 and CDR2: SGDLS, YYNGEE. V shed 3 bases and J shed 6 bases, with 12 bases lying between them. CDR3 length equals 13 residues. The CDR3 is CASSADSLPEAFF. The CDR3 DNA reads as TGTGCCAGCAGCGCGGACAGTCTTCCTGAAGCTTTCTTT.

This chain uses TRBV28 with TRBJ1-5; 9 nucleotides match TRBD1. This CDR3 has 20 amino acids. The germline CDR1 and CDR2 sequences are MDHEN and SYDVKM. Trimming removed 6 bases from V and 0 bases from J; junction bases left unmatched: 18. The CDR3 here is CASRLPKSRQGGSSNQPQHF. CDR3 nucleotide sequence: TGTGCCAGCAGACTACCCAAGTCTCGACAGGGGGGAAGTAGCAATCAGCCCCAGCATTTT.

The J gene is TRBJ1-5, the V gene TRBV19; TRBD1 agrees at 7 bases. The CDR3 contains 15 residues. Looked up from germline, CDR1 is LNHDA and CDR2 is SQIVND (reference sequence). With 6 bases clipped from V and 3 bases from J, the junction kept 8 bases outside the gene matches. CDR3 loop: CASRLQDRFNQPQHF. The CDR3 nucleotides read TGTGCCAGTAGACTCCAGGACAGGTTCAATCAGCCCCAGCATTTT.

This chain uses TRBV7-2 with TRBJ2-5, with D maybe TRBD2 (5 bases). This CDR3 comprises 13 residues. V was clipped by 5 bases and J by 5 bases, with 12 bases between them. CDR1 is SGHTA, CDR2 FQGNSA, per germline. CDR3 in amino acids: CASSPRRSETQYF. CDR3 in DNA: TGTGCCAGCAGCCCAAGGAGGTCGGAGACCCAGTACTTC.

The chain links TRBV4-1 to TRBJ2-5, with 7 bases lining up with TRBD1. V shed 0 bases and J 2 bases; nucleotides not matched to a gene: 6. CDR1 is MGHRA, CDR2 YSYEKL, per germline. This CDR3 region has 16 residues. The chain's CDR3 is CASSQDFGDRQETQYF. DNA of the CDR3: TGCGCCAGCAGCCAAGATTTCGGGGACAGACAAGAGACCCAGTACTTC.